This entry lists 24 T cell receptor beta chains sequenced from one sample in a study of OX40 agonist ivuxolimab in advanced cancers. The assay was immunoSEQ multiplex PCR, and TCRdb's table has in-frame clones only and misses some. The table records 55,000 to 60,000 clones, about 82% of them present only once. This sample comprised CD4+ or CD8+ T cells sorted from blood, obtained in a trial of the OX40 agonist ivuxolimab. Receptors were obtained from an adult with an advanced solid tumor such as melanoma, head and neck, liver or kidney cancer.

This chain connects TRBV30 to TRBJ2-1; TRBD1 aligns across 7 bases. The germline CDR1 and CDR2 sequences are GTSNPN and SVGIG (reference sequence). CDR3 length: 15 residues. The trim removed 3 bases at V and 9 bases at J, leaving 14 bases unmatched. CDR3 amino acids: CAWREIDRASGEQFF. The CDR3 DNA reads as TGTGCCTGGAGGGAAATTGACAGGGCGAGTGGTGAGCAGTTCTTC. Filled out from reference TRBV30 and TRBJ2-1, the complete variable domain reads SQTIHQWPATLVQPVGSPLSLECTVEGTSNPNLYWYRQAAGRGLQLLFYSVGIGQISSEVPQNLSASRPQDRQFILSSKKLLLSDSGFYLCAWREIDRASGEQFFGPGTRLTVL.

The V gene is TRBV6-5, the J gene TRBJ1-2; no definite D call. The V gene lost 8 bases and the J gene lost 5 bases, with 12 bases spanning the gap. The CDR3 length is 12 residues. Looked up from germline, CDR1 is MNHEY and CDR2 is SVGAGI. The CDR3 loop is CASSMLGYGYTF. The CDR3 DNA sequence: TGTGCCAGCTCGATGTTGGGGTATGGCTACACCTTC.

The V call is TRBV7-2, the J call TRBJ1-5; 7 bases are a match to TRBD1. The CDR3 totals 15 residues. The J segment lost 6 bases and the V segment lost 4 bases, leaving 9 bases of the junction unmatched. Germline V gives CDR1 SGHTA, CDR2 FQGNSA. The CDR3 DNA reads TGTGCCAGCAGCTACAATAGGGGACAGAGTCAGCCCCAGCATTTT. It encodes CASSYNRGQSQPQHF.

In nucleotides, the CDR3 is TGTGCCAGCAGCTCCGGGACAGGGTTCAGCGAGCAGTACTTC. Encoded protein: CASSSGTGFSEQYF. J is TRBJ2-7 and V is TRBV6-1, with 9 bases that match TRBD1. Per the germline V gene, CDR1 is MNHNS and CDR2 is SASEGT. V trimming: 6 bases; J trimming: 6 bases; junction bases outside the gene matches: 9. There are 14 residues in the CDR3.

For the CDR3, the DNA is TGCGCCAGCAGCCAGGTATACCGGGACAGAGTCACAGATACGCAGTATTTT. Translating gives CASSQVYRDRVTDTQYF. The V call is TRBV4-3, the J call TRBJ2-3, with 7 bases matching TRBD1. Germline CDR1 is LGHNA and CDR2 is YSLEER. Trimming removed 3 bases from V and 2 bases from J; junction bases left unmatched: 11. The length of the CDR3 is 17 residues.

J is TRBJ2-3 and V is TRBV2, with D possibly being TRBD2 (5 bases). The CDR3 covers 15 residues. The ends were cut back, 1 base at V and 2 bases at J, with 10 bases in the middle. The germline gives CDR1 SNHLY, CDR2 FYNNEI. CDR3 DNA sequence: TGTGCCAGCAGTGAAGTCGGACTTCCCACAGATACGCAGTATTTT. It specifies CASSEVGLPTDTQYF.

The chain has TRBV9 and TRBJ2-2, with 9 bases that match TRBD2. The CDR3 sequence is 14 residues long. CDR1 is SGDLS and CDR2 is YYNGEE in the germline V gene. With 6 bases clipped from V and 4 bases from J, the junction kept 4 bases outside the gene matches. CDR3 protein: CASMRGGFTGELFF. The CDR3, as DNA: TGTGCCAGCATGCGGGGGGGATTCACCGGGGAGCTGTTTTTT.

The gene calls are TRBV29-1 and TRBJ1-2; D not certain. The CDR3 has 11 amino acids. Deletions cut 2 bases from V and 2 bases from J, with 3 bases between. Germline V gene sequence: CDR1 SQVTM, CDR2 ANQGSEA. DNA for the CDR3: TGCAGCGTTGAAAACAACTATGGCTACACCTTC. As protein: CSVENNYGYTF.

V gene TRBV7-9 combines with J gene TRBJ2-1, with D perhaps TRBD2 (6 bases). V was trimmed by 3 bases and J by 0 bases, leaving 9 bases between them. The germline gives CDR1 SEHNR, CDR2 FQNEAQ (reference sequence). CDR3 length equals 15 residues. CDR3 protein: CASSFPGSSYNEQFF. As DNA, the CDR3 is TGTGCCAGCAGCTTTCCCGGGAGCTCCTACAATGAGCAGTTCTTC.

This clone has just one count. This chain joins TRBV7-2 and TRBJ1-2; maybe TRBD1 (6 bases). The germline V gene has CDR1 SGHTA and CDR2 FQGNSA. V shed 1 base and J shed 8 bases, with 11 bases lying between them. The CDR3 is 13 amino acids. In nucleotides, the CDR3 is TGTGCCAGCAGCTTAGACAGGGTAGGAGGCTACACCTTC. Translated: CASSLDRVGGYTF.

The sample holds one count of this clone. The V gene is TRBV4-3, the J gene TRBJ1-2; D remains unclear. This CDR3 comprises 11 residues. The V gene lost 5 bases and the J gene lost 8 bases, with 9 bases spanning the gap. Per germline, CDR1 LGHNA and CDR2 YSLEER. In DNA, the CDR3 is TGCGCCAGCAGCGGACCGGGAGGCTACACCTTC. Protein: CASSGPGGYTF.

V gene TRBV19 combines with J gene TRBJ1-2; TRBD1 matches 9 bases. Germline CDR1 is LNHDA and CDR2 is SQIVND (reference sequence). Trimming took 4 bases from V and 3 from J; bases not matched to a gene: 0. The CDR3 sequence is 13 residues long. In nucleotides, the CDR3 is TGTGCCAGTAGTAGGGACAGGGACTATGGCTACACCTTC. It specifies CASSRDRDYGYTF. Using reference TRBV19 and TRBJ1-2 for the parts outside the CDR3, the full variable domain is DGGITQSPKYLFRKEGQNVTLSCEQNLNHDAMYWYRQDPGQGLRLIYYSQIVNDFQKGDIAEGYSVSREKKESFPLTVTSAQKNPTAFYLCASSRDRDYGYTFGSGTRLTVV.

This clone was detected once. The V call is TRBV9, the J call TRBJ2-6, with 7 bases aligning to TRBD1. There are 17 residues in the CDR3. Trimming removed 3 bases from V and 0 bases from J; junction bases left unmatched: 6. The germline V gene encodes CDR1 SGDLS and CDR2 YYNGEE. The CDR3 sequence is CASSGGTESSGANVLTF. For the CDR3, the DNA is TGTGCCAGCAGCGGGGGGACAGAGAGCTCTGGGGCCAACGTCCTGACTTTC. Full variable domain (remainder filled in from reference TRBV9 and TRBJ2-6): DSGVTQTPKHLITATGQRVTLRCSPRSGDLSVYWYQQSLDQGLQFLIQYYNGEERAKGNILERFSAQQFPDLHSELNLSSLELGDSALYFCASSGGTESSGANVLTFGAGSRLTVL.

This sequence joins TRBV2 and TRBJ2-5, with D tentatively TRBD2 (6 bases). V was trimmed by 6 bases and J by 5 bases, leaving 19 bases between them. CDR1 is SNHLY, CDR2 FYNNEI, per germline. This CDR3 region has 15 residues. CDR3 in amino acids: CASRETSPQVETQYF. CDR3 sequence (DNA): TGTGCCAGCAGAGAGACTAGTCCGCAGGTTGAGACCCAGTACTTC.

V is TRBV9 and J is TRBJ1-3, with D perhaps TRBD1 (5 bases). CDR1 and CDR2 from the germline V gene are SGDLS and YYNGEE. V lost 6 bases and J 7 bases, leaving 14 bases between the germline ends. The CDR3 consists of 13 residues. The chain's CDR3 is CASTDRPGNTIYF. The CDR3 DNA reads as TGTGCCAGCACCGACAGACCCGGGAACACCATATATTTT.

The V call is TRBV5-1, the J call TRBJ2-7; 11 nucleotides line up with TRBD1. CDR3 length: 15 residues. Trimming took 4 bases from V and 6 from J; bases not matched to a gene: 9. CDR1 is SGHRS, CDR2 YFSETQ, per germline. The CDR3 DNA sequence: TGCGCCAGCAGCCCAGGGACAGGGGGTGGCGGCGAGCAGTACTTC. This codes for CASSPGTGGGGEQYF.

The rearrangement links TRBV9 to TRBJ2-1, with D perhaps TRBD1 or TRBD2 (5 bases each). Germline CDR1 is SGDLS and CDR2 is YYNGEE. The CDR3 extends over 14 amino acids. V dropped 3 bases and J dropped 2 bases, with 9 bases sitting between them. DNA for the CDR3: TGTGCCAGCAGCGAGGGGACCCCCTACAATGAGCAGTTCTTC. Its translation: CASSEGTPYNEQFF.

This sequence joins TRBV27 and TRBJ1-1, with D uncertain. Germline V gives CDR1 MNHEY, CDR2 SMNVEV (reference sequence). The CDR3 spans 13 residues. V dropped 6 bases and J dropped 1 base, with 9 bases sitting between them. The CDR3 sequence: CASRRVGNTEAFF. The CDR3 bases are TGTGCCAGCAGAAGGGTAGGGAACACTGAAGCTTTCTTT.

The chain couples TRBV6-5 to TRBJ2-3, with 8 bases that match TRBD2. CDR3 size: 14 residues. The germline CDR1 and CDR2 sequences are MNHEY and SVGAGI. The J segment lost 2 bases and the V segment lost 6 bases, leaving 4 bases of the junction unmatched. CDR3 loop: CASRPGLDTDTQYF. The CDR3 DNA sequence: TGTGCCAGCAGGCCGGGACTAGACACAGATACGCAGTATTTT.

The DNA for the CDR3 is TGTGCCAGCAGCTCGACGGGCATGAACACTGAAGCTTTCTTT. It encodes CASSSTGMNTEAFF. This rearrangement joins TRBV7-2 to TRBJ1-1; D uncertain. Trimming left V 4 bases short and J 0 bases short, with 9 bases between. Germline V lookup: CDR1 SGHTA, CDR2 FQGNSA. The CDR3 loop spans 14 amino acids.

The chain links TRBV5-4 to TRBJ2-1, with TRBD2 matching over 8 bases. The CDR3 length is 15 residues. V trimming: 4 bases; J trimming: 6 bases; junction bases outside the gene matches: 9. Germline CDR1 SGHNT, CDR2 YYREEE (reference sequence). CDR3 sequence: CASSPRGRGVNEQFF. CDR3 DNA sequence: TGTGCCAGCAGCCCCCGGGGGCGGGGGGTCAATGAGCAGTTCTTC.

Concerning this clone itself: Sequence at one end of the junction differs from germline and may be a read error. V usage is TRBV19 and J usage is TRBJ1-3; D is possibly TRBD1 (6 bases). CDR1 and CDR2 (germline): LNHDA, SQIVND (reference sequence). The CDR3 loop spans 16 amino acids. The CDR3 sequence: CASSIGGLLSENTIYF. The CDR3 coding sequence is TGTGCCAGTAGTATCGGGGGCCTACTCTCTGAAAACACCATATATTTT.

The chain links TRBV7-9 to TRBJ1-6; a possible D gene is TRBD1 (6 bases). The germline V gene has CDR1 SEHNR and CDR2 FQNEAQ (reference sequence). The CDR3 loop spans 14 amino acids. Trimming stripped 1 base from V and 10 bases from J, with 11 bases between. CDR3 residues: CASSLVQGRSPLHF. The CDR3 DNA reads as TGTGCCAGCAGCTTAGTACAGGGCAGATCACCCCTCCACTTT.

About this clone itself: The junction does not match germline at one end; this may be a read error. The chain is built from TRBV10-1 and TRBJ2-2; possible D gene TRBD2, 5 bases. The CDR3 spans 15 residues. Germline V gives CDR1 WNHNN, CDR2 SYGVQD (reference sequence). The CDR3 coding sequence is TGCGCCAGCAGTGAGCGGCCAGTCCCTAGATGGGGAGCTGTTTTT. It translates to CASSERPVPRWGAVF.